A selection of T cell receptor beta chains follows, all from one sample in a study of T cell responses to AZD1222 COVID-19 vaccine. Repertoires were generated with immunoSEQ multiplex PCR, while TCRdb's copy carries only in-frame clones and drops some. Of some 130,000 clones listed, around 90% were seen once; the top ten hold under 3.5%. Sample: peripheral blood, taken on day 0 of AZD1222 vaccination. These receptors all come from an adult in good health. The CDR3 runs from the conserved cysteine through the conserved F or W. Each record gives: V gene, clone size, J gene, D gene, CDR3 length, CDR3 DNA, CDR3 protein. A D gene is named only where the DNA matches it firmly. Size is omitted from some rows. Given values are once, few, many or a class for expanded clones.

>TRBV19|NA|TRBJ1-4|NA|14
TGTGCCAGTGAGTCACAGGGTTCGAATGAAAAACTGTTTTTT
CASESQGSNEKLFF
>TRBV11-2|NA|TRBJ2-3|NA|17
TGTGCCAGCAGCTTAGATCTGATGAAACAGGTCACAGATACGCAGTATTTT
CASSLDLMKQVTDTQYF
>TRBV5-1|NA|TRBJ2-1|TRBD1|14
TGCGCCAGCAGGGGACAGGGGAGGACCCCGAAGCAGTTCTTC
CASRGQGRTPKQFF
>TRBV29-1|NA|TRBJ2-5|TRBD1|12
TGCAGCGCAAGACAGGGTGGCGAGACCCAGTACTTC
CSARQGGETQYF
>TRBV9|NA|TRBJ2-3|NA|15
TGTGCCAGCAGCGTAGGACAGTCTAGCACAGATACGCAGTATTTT
CASSVGQSSTDTQYF
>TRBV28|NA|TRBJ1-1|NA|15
TGTGCCAGCAGTACGTCAGAGGTAATTGACACTGAAGCTTTCTTT
CASSTSEVIDTEAFF
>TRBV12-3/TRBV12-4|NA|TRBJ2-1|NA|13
TGTGCCAGCAGCTTGGGTTCAGCCAATGAGCAGTTCTTC
CASSLGSANEQFF
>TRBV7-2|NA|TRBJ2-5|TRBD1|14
TGTGCCAGCAGCCTAGACAGGGGACAAGAGACCCAGTACTTC
CASSLDRGQETQYF
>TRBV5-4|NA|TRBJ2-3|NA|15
TGTGCCAGCAGCTTGGAGGGGGTGGGCACAGATACGCAGTATTTT
CASSLEGVGTDTQYF
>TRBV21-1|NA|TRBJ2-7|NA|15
TGTGCCAGCAGCAACCGACTAGCGGGAGAACTCGAGCAGTACTTC
CASSNRLAGELEQYF
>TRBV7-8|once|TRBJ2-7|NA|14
TGTGCCAGCAGCCCCCGAGGACTCACCTACGAGCAGTACTTC
CASSPRGLTYEQYF
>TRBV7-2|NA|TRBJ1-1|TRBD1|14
TGTGCCAGCAGACATGACAGGGGCGGGGATCGAGCTTTCTTT
CASRHDRGGDRAFF
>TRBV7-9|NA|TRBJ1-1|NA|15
TGTGCCAGCAGCTCCCGGACAAGATTGGAGACTGAAGCTTTCTTT
CASSSRTRLETEAFF